This entry concerns a single T cell receptor beta chain. Antigen specificity is unknown. This sample stems from a study of T cell clonotyping in hematopoietic cell transplantation. Study-level points and caveats: At the given depth, recipient repertoires were over 97% de novo clonotypes. Higher Inverse Simpson Index values in graft donor and pretransplant recipient predicted broader posttransplant TCR diversity.

Data came from immunoSEQ multiplex PCR; TCRdb stores just in-frame clones and leaves some out. The data show 9,000 or so clones, with approximately 85% seen just once and roughly 30% held by the top ten. Recipients were bled about 28 days pretransplant and at posttransplant days 30, 100, 180. This CDR3 is 15 amino acids long. J gave up 6 bases and V 3 bases, and 6 bases lay outside the gene matches. CDR1 SNHLY and CDR2 FYNNEI come from the germline V gene. The sample in question was PBMCs, obtained 180 days after allogeneic stem cell transplant. The source of this sequence is a female patient between 30 and 40 years old who had an allogeneic stem cell transplant, so the T cells may come from the graft donor. Some clones in this sample may be carry-over from other donors' samples. The rearrangement uses TRBV2 and TRBJ1-4, with 8 bases lining up with TRBD1. The DNA for the CDR3 is TGTGCCAGCAGTGAGAGGCAGGGGGCCTATGAAAAACTGTTTTTT. Its translation is CASSERQGAYEKLFF. The full variable domain, its missing parts supplied by reference TRBV2 and TRBJ1-4, is EPEVTQTPSHQVTQMGQEVILRCVPISNHLYFYWYRQILGQKVEFLVSFYNNEISEKSEIFDDQFSVERPDGSNFTLKIRSTKLEDSAMYFCASSERQGAYEKLFFGSGTQLSVL.